The entry that follows covers one T cell receptor beta chain sequence. Its specificity is unknown. Time point: sample taken at primary tumor resection. The data are from a study of spatial heterogeneity in lung cancer. TCRdb ran MiXCR on the 5' RACE reads and lists one entry per CDR3 protein. The sample shows tens of thousands of distinct CDR3 sequences, 12% of them seen only once. CDR1 is GTSNPN and CDR2 is SVGIG in the germline V gene (reference sequence). This CDR3 is built from 13 residues. J gave up 6 bases and V 7 bases, and 2 bases lay outside the gene matches. Whole-study results and caveats: Follow-up blood showed ubiquitous expanded tumor TCRs less than blood at resection did.

This chain links TRBV30 with TRBJ2-2; 13 nucleotides align to TRBD2. The sequence derives from a male donor with early-stage non-small cell lung cancer. This specimen was PBMCs, taken at surgery. The CDR3 bases are TGTGCCTACGGGACTAGCGGGGCCGGGGAGCTGTTTTTT. Protein: CAYGTSGAGELFF. The complete variable domain, with remaining parts taken from reference TRBV30 and TRBJ2-2, reads SQTIHQWPATLVQPVGSPLSLECTVEGTSNPNLYWYRQAAGRGLQLLFYSVGIGQISSEVPQNLSASRPQDRQFILSSKKLLLSDSGFYLCAYGTSGAGELFFGEGSRLTVL.